The rows below give T cell receptor beta chains drawn from one sample of a study of blood T cell repertoires in COVID-19. The table came from immunoSEQ multiplex PCR; TCRdb's copy has only in-frame clones and leaves some out. The data show about 170,000 clones, approximately 91% seen once. Sequenced input: peripheral blood. The receptors shown here come from a man aged 18-30 years with COVID-19, enrolled during active disease. The CDR3 runs from the conserved cysteine through the conserved F or W. The D gene is left open where the match is weak. Clone size, where shown, is once, few, many, or a class for clones that have expanded.

clone size	V gene	J gene	D gene	CDR3 protein	CDR3 DNA
-	TRBV28	TRBJ1-5	-	CASSLGGGRQPQHF	TGTGCCAGCAGTTTAGGCGGAGGGCGTCAGCCCCAGCATTTT
-	TRBV18	TRBJ2-2	-	CASSPAHDNTGELFF	TGTGCCAGCTCACCGGCACACGATAACACCGGGGAGCTGTTTTTT
-	TRBV28	TRBJ2-7	-	CASRSNPYEQYF	TGTGCCAGCAGGTCTAATCCCTACGAGCAGTACTTC
-	TRBV4-3	TRBJ2-7	TRBD2	CASSQDVTSGDYEQYF	TGCGCCAGCAGCCAAGACGTCACTAGCGGGGACTACGAGCAGTACTTC
-	TRBV7-2	TRBJ1-1	TRBD1	CASSLGQGAMTEAFF	TGTGCCAGCAGCTTGGGCCAGGGGGCTATGACTGAAGCTTTCTTT
-	TRBV30	TRBJ2-5	TRBD2	CAWSVWGGGQTQYF	TGTGCCTGGAGTGTCTGGGGGGGTGGGCAGACCCAGTACTTC
-	TRBV3-1/TRBV3-2	TRBJ2-4	-	CASSQVPGAKNIQYF	TGTGCCAGCAGCCAAGTTCCAGGGGCCAAAAACATTCAGTACTTC
-	TRBV7-8	TRBJ2-1	-	CASSPRFREQFF	TGTGCCAGCAGCCCTAGGTTTAGGGAGCAGTTCTTC
-	TRBV6-6	TRBJ1-1	-	CASSYSGGSATEAFF	TGTGCCAGCAGTTACTCGGGGGGTTCGGCCACTGAAGCTTTCTTT
-	TRBV6-2/TRBV6-3	TRBJ2-7	TRBD2	CASSYSRERLYEQYF	TGTGCCAGCAGTTACTCGCGGGAGCGCCTTTACGAGCAGTACTTC
-	TRBV3-1/TRBV3-2	TRBJ1-5	TRBD1	CASKTMDRGGNQPQHF	TGTGCCAGCAAGACCATGGACAGGGGCGGCAATCAGCCCCAGCATTTT
-	TRBV27	TRBJ2-2	-	CASSSRVSNTGELFF	TGTGCCAGCAGTTCCAGGGTCTCGAACACCGGGGAGCTGTTTTTT
-	TRBV19	TRBJ2-7	-	CASSTRRGDGYEQYF	TGTGCCAGTAGTACCAGACGGGGAGACGGCTACGAGCAGTACTTC
once	TRBV4-1	TRBJ2-5	-	CASSQGGGLETQYF	TGCGCCAGCAGCCAAGGGGGCGGTTTAGAGACCCAGTACTTC
-	TRBV6-5	TRBJ2-7	TRBD1	CASSPRTGPYEQYF	TGTGCCAGCAGTCCTCGGACAGGGCCCTACGAGCAGTACTTC
-	TRBV3-1/TRBV3-2	TRBJ2-5	TRBD2	CASSPRTSGRGETQYF	TGTGCCAGCAGCCCCAGGACTAGCGGGAGAGGTGAGACCCAGTACTTC
-	TRBV28	TRBJ1-2	-	CASIGMAGYGYTF	TGTGCCAGCATTGGTATGGCAGGCTATGGCTACACCTTC
-	TRBV4-2	TRBJ2-1	-	CASSQGVGVEQFF	TGTGCCAGCAGCCAAGGCGTCGGGGTCGAGCAGTTCTTC
-	TRBV6-6	TRBJ1-4	-	CASTPTGLNEKLLF	TGTGCCAGCACTCCGACAGGCCTTAATGAAAAACTGCTTTTT
-	TRBV19	TRBJ2-3	-	CASSWGADTQYF	TGTGCCAGTAGTTGGGGGGCAGATACGCAGTATTTT
-	TRBV27	TRBJ2-3	TRBD2	CASSPQKTSGRTDTQYF	TGTGCCAGCAGTCCCCAGAAGACTAGCGGCCGCACAGATACGCAGTATTTT
-	TRBV11-2	TRBJ1-5	-	CASSFHSNQPQHF	TGTGCCAGCAGCTTCCATAGCAATCAGCCCCAGCATTTT
-	TRBV30	TRBJ2-7	-	CAWSVLGDYEQYF	TGTGCCTGGAGTGTACTAGGTGACTACGAGCAGTACTTC
-	TRBV9	TRBJ1-3	TRBD1	CASSVQGAGNTIYF	TGTGCCAGCAGCGTACAGGGGGCTGGAAACACCATATATTTT
-	TRBV2	TRBJ2-7	-	CASSHLRAEQYF	TGTGCCAGCAGCCACCTGAGGGCCGAGCAGTACTTC
-	TRBV7-2	TRBJ2-7	-	CASSLVGGSSYEQYF	TGTGCCAGCAGCTTAGTGGGGGGATCCTCCTACGAGCAGTACTTC
-	TRBV5-4	TRBJ1-2	-	CASSLDRHNYGYTF	TGTGCCAGCAGCTTGGACAGGCATAACTATGGCTACACCTTC
-	TRBV28	TRBJ2-1	-	CASSPLAGYSYNEQFF	TGTGCCAGCAGTCCATTAGCCGGTTACTCCTACAATGAGCAGTTCTTC
-	TRBV11-2	TRBJ2-2	TRBD2	CASSSRGTSPNTGELFF	TGTGCCAGCAGCTCCCGTGGGACTAGCCCGAACACCGGGGAGCTGTTTTTT
-	TRBV24-1	TRBJ2-3	TRBD2	CATSDQTSGHTDTQYF	TGTGCCACCAGTGATCAGACTAGCGGGCACACAGATACGCAGTATTTT
-	TRBV5-1	TRBJ1-2	-	CASSPGQSYGYTF	TGCGCCAGCAGCCCCGGACAGAGCTATGGCTACACCTTC
-	TRBV6-1	TRBJ1-2	-	CASSEDSTGIPNYGYTF	TGTGCCAGCAGTGAAGACTCTACAGGGATCCCTAACTATGGCTACACCTTC
-	TRBV9	TRBJ1-6	TRBD1	CASSTGTGEDNSPLHF	TGTGCCAGCAGCACTGGGACAGGGGAGGATAATTCACCCCTCCACTTT
-	TRBV3-1/TRBV3-2	TRBJ2-7	-	CASSQVTYEQYF	TGTGCCAGCAGCCAAGTCACCTACGAGCAGTACTTC
-	TRBV5-1	TRBJ2-1	-	CASSLPGNEQFF	TGCGCCAGCAGCCTCCCGGGGAATGAGCAGTTCTTC
-	TRBV28	TRBJ2-3	-	CASSLAGYTDTQYF	TGTGCCAGCAGTTTGGCGGGGTACACAGATACGCAGTATTTT
-	TRBV7-2	TRBJ2-3	-	CASSRTDTQYF	TGTGCCAGCAGCCGGACAGATACGCAGTATTTT
-	TRBV5-1	TRBJ2-3	TRBD2	CASSSGLAGAPTDTQYF	TGCGCCAGCAGCTCGGGACTAGCGGGAGCCCCGACAGATACGCAGTATTTT
-	TRBV2	TRBJ2-7	TRBD1	CASSEWTGGFGEQYF	TGTGCCAGCAGTGAATGGACAGGGGGCTTCGGGGAGCAGTACTTC
-	TRBV18	TRBJ2-1	TRBD2	CASSPGLAGGPGLEQFF	TGTGCCAGCTCACCAGGACTAGCGGGAGGGCCGGGGCTTGAGCAGTTCTTC
-	TRBV19	TRBJ1-2	TRBD1	CASKKGQGADGYTF	TGTGCCAGTAAAAAAGGACAGGGTGCGGATGGCTACACCTTC
-	TRBV5-1	TRBJ2-1	TRBD1	CASSPDRGSMNEQFF	TGCGCCAGCAGCCCGGACAGGGGAAGTATGAATGAGCAGTTCTTC
-	TRBV9	TRBJ2-6	TRBD1	CASSVFYRQGHSSGANVLTF	TGTGCCAGCAGCGTATTTTATAGACAGGGACACTCCTCTGGGGCCAACGTCCTGACTTTC
once	TRBV10-2	TRBJ1-2	-	CASSVQGSYGYTF	TGCGCCAGCAGTGTACAGGGTAGCTATGGCTACACCTTC
-	TRBV5-3	TRBJ2-7	-	CARSCPGETSEQYF	TGTGCCAGAAGCTGCCCGGGAGAGACAAGCGAGCAGTACTTC
-	TRBV6-5	TRBJ1-2	-	CASKRTSLYGYTF	TGTGCCAGCAAAAGGACAAGCCTCTATGGCTACACCTTC
-	TRBV6-1	TRBJ2-7	-	CASSELPGFSYEQYF	TGTGCCAGCAGTGAACTGCCGGGATTCTCCTACGAGCAGTACTTC
-	TRBV7-2	TRBJ1-2	TRBD1	CASSAGTGGGYTF	TGTGCCAGCAGCGCCGGGACAGGGGGCGGCTACACCTTC